The subject of this entry is one T cell receptor beta chain. Method: immunoSEQ multiplex PCR; TCRdb's copy keeps in-frame clones and lacks some. The sample includes under 200,000 clones, around nine tenths of them seen just once. This sample was taken from a study of control samples from healthy donors and cancer patients. CDR1 and CDR2 (germline): SGHTA, FQGNSA. V lost 4 bases and J lost 2, with 23 bases in between. This CDR3 has 19 amino acids. The source of this sequence is a woman in her thirties in good health. The specimen was blood. V gene TRBV7-2 combines with J gene TRBJ2-2, with a possible D match to TRBD1 (5 bases). CDR3 sequence: CASSYNLHPAGPNTGELFF. CDR3 coding DNA: TGTGCCAGCAGCTACAACCTCCACCCGGCAGGGCCAAACACCGGGGAGCTGTTTTTT.